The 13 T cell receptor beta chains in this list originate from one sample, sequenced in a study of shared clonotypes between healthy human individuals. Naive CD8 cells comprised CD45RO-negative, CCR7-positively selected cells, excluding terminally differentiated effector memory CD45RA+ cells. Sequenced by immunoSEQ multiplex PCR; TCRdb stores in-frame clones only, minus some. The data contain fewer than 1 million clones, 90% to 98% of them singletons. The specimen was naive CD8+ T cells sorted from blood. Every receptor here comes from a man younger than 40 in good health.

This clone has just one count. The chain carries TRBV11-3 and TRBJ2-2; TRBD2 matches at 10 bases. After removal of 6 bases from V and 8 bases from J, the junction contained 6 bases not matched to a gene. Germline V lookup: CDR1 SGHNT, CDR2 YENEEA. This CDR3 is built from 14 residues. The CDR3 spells CASSEREGRGELFF. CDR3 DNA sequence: TGTGCCAGCAGTGAGCGGGAGGGCCGGGGGGAGCTGTTTTTT.

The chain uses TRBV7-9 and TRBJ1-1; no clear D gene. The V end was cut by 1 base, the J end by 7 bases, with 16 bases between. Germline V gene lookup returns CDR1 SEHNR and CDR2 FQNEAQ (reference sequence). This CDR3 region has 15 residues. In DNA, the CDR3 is TGTGCCAGCAGCTTAGGGTTTGGGAGTCCTGGTGAAGCTTTCTTT. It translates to CASSLGFGSPGEAFF.

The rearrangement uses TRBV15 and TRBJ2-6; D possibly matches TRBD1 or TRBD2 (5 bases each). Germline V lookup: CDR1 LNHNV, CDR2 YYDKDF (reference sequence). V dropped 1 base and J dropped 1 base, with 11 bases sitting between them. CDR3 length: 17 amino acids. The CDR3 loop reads CATSRARDRSGANVLTF. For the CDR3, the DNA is TGTGCCACCAGCAGAGCCAGGGACCGGTCTGGGGCCAACGTCCTGACTTTC.

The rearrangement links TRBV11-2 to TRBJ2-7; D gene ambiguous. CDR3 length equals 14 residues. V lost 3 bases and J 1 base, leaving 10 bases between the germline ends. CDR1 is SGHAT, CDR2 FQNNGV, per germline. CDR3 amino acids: CASSLFGQSYEQYF. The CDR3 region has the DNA TGTGCCAGCAGCTTGTTTGGGCAGTCCTACGAGCAGTACTTC.

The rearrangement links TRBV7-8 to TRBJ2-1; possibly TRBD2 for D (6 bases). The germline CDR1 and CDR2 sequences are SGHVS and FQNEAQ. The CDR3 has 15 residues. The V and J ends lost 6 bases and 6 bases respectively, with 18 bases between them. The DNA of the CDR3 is TGTGCCAGCAGTACAATGACTAGTAGGGGCAATGAGCAGTTCTTC. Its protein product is CASSTMTSRGNEQFF.

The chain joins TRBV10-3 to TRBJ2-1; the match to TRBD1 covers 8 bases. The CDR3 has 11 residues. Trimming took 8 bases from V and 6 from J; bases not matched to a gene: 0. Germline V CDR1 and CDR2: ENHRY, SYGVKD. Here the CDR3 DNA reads TGTGCCATCGGACAGGGCAATGAGCAGTTCTTC. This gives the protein CAIGQGNEQFF.

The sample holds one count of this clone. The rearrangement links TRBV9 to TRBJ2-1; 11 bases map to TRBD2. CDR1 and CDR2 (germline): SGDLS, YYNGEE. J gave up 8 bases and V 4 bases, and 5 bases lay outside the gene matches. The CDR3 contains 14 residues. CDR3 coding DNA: TGTGCCAGCAGCTCCGCTAGCGGGAGGCATGAGCAGTTCTTC. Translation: CASSSASGRHEQFF.

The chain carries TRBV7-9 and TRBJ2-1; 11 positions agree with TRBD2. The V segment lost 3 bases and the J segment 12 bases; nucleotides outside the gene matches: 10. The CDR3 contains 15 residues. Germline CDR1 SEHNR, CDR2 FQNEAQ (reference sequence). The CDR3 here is CASSLVAGGRRGQFF. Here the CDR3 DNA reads TGTGCCAGCAGCTTGGTAGCGGGAGGGAGACGGGGGCAGTTCTTC.

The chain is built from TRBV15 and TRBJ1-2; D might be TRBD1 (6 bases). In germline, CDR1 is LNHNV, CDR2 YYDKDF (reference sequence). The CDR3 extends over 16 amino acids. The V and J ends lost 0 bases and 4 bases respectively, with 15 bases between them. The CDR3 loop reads CATSRDSLQGFYGYTF. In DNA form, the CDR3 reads TGTGCCACCAGCAGAGATAGCTTACAGGGTTTCTATGGCTACACCTTC. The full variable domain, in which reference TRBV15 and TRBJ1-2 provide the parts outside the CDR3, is DAMVIQNPRYQVTQFGKPVTLSCSQTLNHNVMYWYQQKSSQAPKLLFHYYDKDFNNEADTPDNFQSRRPNTSFCFLDIRSPGLGDTAMYLCATSRDSLQGFYGYTFGSGTRLTVV.

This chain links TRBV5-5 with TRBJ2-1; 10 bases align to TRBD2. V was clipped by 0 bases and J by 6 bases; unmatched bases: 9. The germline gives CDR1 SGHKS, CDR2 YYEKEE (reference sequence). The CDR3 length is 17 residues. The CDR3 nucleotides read TGTGCCAGCAGCTTGGGTCCAGCGGGAGGGCCGCTCAATGAGCAGTTCTTC. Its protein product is CASSLGPAGGPLNEQFF.

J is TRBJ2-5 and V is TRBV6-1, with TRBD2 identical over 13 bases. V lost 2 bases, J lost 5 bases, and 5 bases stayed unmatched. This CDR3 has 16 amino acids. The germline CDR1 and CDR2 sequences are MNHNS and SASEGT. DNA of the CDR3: TGTGCCAGCAGTGAATGGACTAGCGGGAGTCGTGAGACCCAGTACTTC. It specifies CASSEWTSGSRETQYF.

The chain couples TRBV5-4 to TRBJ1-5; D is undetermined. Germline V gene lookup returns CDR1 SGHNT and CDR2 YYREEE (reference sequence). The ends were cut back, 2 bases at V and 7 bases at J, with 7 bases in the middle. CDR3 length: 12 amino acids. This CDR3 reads CASSLGSQPQHF. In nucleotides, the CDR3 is TGTGCCAGCAGCTTAGGGAGCCAGCCCCAGCATTTT.

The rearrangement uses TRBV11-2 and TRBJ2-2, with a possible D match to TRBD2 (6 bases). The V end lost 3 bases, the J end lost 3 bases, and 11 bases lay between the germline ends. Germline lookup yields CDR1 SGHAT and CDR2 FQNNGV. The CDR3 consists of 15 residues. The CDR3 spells CASSFPVADTGELFF. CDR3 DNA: TGTGCCAGCAGCTTCCCCGTAGCGGACACCGGGGAGCTGTTTTTT.